This TCR beta chain was sequenced in a study of blood T cell repertoires in COVID-19. Study context: The cDNA or gDNA used as material had been derived from T cells, B-cell-depleted T cells, or PBMCs.

Germline V CDR1 and CDR2: LNHNV, YYDKDF (reference sequence). The CDR3 is made up of 17 amino acids. V lost 3 bases, J lost 2 bases, and 16 bases lay in between. Authors' analysis steps: It was from reference gene primer amplification that nucleated cell counts were estimated. The repertoire was sequenced with immunoSEQ multiplex PCR; TCRdb's copy has only in-frame clones and lacks some. V, J and clone size are taken as reported in that table, and D and trimming were inferred from the DNA itself. The data show approximately 240,000 clones, with 87% seen just once and roughly 6% held by the top ten. Enrollees, roughly 18 to 90 years old, lived in about two dozen US areas. Grouping used clinical history reported by participants in a survey and questionnaire.

The sample consisted of PBMCs or T cells enriched from blood (not recorded which). The chain uses TRBV15 and TRBJ2-2; perhaps TRBD1 as D (6 bases). This TCR was recovered from a woman aged 25 to 39 with acute COVID-19. The CDR3 here is CATSSGPGGSNTGELFF. As DNA, the CDR3 is TGTGCCACCAGCAGTGGTCCTGGGGGCTCAAACACCGGGGAGCTGTTTTTT.